These 29 T cell receptor beta chains came from one sample sequenced in a study of T cell changes during pregnancy in multiple sclerosis. TCRdb's copy holds only in-frame clones and misses some; the assay was immunoSEQ multiplex PCR. The sample carries some 60,000 clones, about 88% recorded once. The sequenced sample was peripheral blood, obtained in the first trimester of pregnancy. The receptors here all came from a female donor in good health, enrolled as a control in a pregnancy study.

The chain is built from TRBV7-4 and TRBJ1-4; 9 bases fit TRBD1. Germline V gene sequence: CDR1 SGHVT, CDR2 SQSDAQ. J was trimmed by 7 bases and V by 4 bases; bases with no gene match: 4. The CDR3 has 14 amino acids. The DNA of the CDR3 is TGTGCCAGCAGCTCAGAACAGGGGGCTGAAAAACTGTTTTTT. Encoded protein: CASSSEQGAEKLFF.

CDR3 DNA sequence: TGCGCCAGCAGCCAAGATCCGACGGGAGGCCCCTACAATGAGCAGTTCTTC. Protein product: CASSQDPTGGPYNEQFF. The chain couples TRBV4-3 to TRBJ2-1, with 7 bases matching TRBD2. The CDR3 is made up of 17 amino acids. The germline CDR1 and CDR2 sequences are LGHNA and YSLEER. V shed 0 bases, J shed 2 bases, and the junction held 7 bases outside the gene matches.

This chain's CDR3 is CASSTRRYEQYF. The CDR3, as DNA: TGTGCCAGCAGTACACGGAGGTACGAGCAGTACTTC. The V and J genes are TRBV28 and TRBJ2-7, with D perhaps TRBD2 (5 bases). The CDR3 consists of 12 residues. V was cut by 5 bases and J by 4 bases, with 9 bases left in between. Germline loops: CDR1 MDHEN, CDR2 SYDVKM.

The chain combines TRBV29-1 with TRBJ1-2; a possible D gene is TRBD1 (6 bases). This CDR3 region has 13 residues. CDR1 SQVTM and CDR2 ANQGSEA come from the germline V gene. The ends were cut back, 3 bases at V and 4 bases at J, with 12 bases in the middle. The CDR3 reads CSVDSGVVYGYTF. The CDR3 region has the DNA TGCAGCGTTGATTCAGGGGTCGTCTATGGCTACACCTTC.

The gene calls are TRBV5-6 and TRBJ2-7, with 7 positions matching TRBD1. The trim removed 0 bases at V and 4 bases at J, leaving 10 bases unmatched. The CDR3 extends over 16 amino acids. The germline gives CDR1 SGHDT, CDR2 YYEEEE. The CDR3 bases are TGTGCCAGCAGCTTGGCATTAATGGGACAGCCGTACGAGCAGTACTTC. Its translation is CASSLALMGQPYEQYF. The variable domain in full, with the rest retrieved from reference TRBV5-6 and TRBJ2-7, is DAGVTQSPTHLIKTRGQQVTLRCSPKSGHDTVSWYQQALGQGPQFIFQYYEEEERQRGNFPDRFSGHQFPNYSSELNVNALLLGDSALYLCASSLALMGQPYEQYFGPGTRLTVT.

This sequence joins TRBV19 and TRBJ1-1; perhaps TRBD1 as D (5 bases). Per the germline V gene, CDR1 is LNHDA and CDR2 is SQIVND (reference sequence). The V gene lost 3 bases and the J gene lost 0 bases, with 14 bases spanning the gap. The CDR3 loop spans 16 amino acids. CDR3 DNA: TGTGCCAGTAGTATCGGGGGTTCCTCCGTGAACACTGAAGCTTTCTTT. It yields the protein CASSIGGSSVNTEAFF.

The chain has TRBV7-2 and TRBJ2-3; 10 nucleotides align to TRBD2. The germline V gene has CDR1 SGHTA and CDR2 FQGNSA. The CDR3 has 15 amino acids. The V gene end was trimmed by 5 bases and the J gene end by 3 bases; junction bases not matched to a gene: 5. Here the CDR3 DNA reads TGTGCCAGCAGCCTGCTGGGACTAGCGACAGATACGCAGTATTTT. Translated: CASSLLGLATDTQYF. Filled out from reference TRBV7-2 and TRBJ2-3, the complete variable domain reads GAGVSQSPSNKVTEKGKDVELRCDPISGHTALYWYRQSLGQGLEFLIYFQGNSAPDKSGLPSDRFSAERTGGSVSTLTIQRTQQEDSAVYLCASSLLGLATDTQYFGPGTRLTVL.

V and J are TRBV4-3 and TRBJ1-2; D ambiguous. The germline V gene encodes CDR1 LGHNA and CDR2 YSLEER. The CDR3 is made up of 14 amino acids. Trimming removed 0 bases from V and 6 bases from J, with 11 bases in between. The CDR3 nucleotides read TGCGCCAGCAGCCAAGATTTTGGTGGAGATGGCTACACCTTC. The encoded protein is CASSQDFGGDGYTF.

This clone was counted a single time. The chain uses TRBV4-1 and TRBJ1-2; the D is unclear. The CDR3 is 15 residues long. Per the germline V gene, CDR1 is MGHRA and CDR2 is YSYEKL. V lost 0 bases to trimming and J lost 0 bases, with 8 bases between them. CDR3 residues: CASSQESGSNYGYTF. CDR3 coding DNA: TGCGCCAGCAGCCAAGAGTCGGGATCTAACTATGGCTACACCTTC.

This clone showed up just once. The germline gene is not matched at one end of the junction; a read error may be the cause. The chain joins TRBV6-4 to TRBJ2-1; 7 bases agree with TRBD1. In germline, CDR1 is MRHNA, CDR2 SNTAGT. There are 14 residues in the CDR3. As DNA, the CDR3 is TGTGCCACCAGTAGAGGAGGACAGGCGACTGAGCAGTTCTTC. It codes for CATSRGGQATEQFF.

The chain has TRBV28 and TRBJ1-2; tentatively, D is TRBD1 (6 bases). The V and J ends lost 2 bases and 7 bases respectively, with 11 bases between them. The germline gives CDR1 MDHEN, CDR2 SYDVKM. The CDR3 consists of 13 residues. As DNA, the CDR3 is TGTGCCAGCAGTTTAGCGGGGGCGGCTGGCTACACCTTC. Amino acid sequence: CASSLAGAAGYTF.

V and J are TRBV29-1 and TRBJ2-7; 13 nucleotides match TRBD2. The CDR3 length is 13 residues. The J segment lost 3 bases and the V segment lost 7 bases, leaving 3 bases of the junction unmatched. Germline assignment: CDR1 SQVTM and CDR2 ANQGSEA. Here the CDR3 reads CSARTSGSYEQYF. DNA for the CDR3: TGCAGCGCCCGGACTAGCGGGAGCTACGAGCAGTACTTC.

The V call is TRBV29-1, the J call TRBJ2-3; D is unclear. In germline, CDR1 is SQVTM, CDR2 ANQGSEA. The CDR3 contains 12 residues. V lost 3 bases to trimming and J lost 1 base, with 5 bases between them. The CDR3 loop is CSVEAGTDTQYF. CDR3 bases: TGCAGCGTTGAGGCAGGCACAGATACGCAGTATTTT.

This chain joins TRBV5-1 and TRBJ2-7; TRBD2 matches at 13 bases. The germline gives CDR1 SGHRS, CDR2 YFSETQ. The CDR3 loop spans 16 amino acids. V lost 2 bases to trimming and J lost 3 bases; unmatched junction nucleotides: 5. The CDR3 loop reads CASSLGTSGDYYEQYF. As DNA, the CDR3 is TGCGCCAGCAGCTTAGGGACTAGCGGGGACTACTACGAGCAGTACTTC.

The chain couples TRBV7-9 to TRBJ2-5; 9 bases align to TRBD2. The CDR3 is made up of 16 amino acids. V lost 5 bases to trimming and J lost 0 bases; unmatched junction nucleotides: 7. CDR1 is SEHNR and CDR2 is FQNEAQ in the germline V gene (reference sequence). The CDR3 DNA is TGTGCCAGCAGCGCGACTAGCGGAATGTACCAAGAGACCCAGTACTTC. Protein product: CASSATSGMYQETQYF.

V and J are TRBV9 and TRBJ1-1, with D maybe TRBD1 (6 bases). The CDR3 sequence is 14 residues long. Deletions cut 4 bases from V and 6 bases from J, with 16 bases between. The germline gives CDR1 SGDLS, CDR2 YYNGEE. CDR3 protein: CASSLRGWDAEAFF. Here the CDR3 DNA reads TGTGCCAGCAGCCTAAGGGGGTGGGACGCTGAAGCTTTCTTT.

V is TRBV5-4 and J is TRBJ2-1; D remains ambiguous. The germline CDR1 and CDR2 sequences are SGHNT and YYREEE (reference sequence). Trimming removed 0 bases at V and 0 bases at J, with 10 bases between. This CDR3 is 16 amino acids long. For the CDR3, the DNA is TGTGCCAGCAGCTTGGCGTTGGCTGACTCCTACAATGAGCAGTTCTTC. Protein product: CASSLALADSYNEQFF.

The genes are TRBV28 and TRBJ1-2, with TRBD1 identical over 8 bases. J gave up 6 bases and V 7 bases, and 13 bases lay outside the gene matches. Germline lookup yields CDR1 MDHEN and CDR2 SYDVKM. The CDR3 is 15 residues long. DNA for the CDR3: TGTGCCAGCAACCTCCGTCCGGGACAGGTTAATGGCTACACCTTC. As protein: CASNLRPGQVNGYTF.

V gene TRBV11-2 combines with J gene TRBJ1-1; D call uncertain. Germline loops: CDR1 SGHAT, CDR2 FQNNGV. CDR3 length equals 13 residues. Trimming took 6 bases from V and 1 from J, leaving 9 bases between them. The CDR3 is CASRPERNTEAFF. For the CDR3, the DNA is TGTGCCAGCAGACCGGAGAGGAACACTGAAGCTTTCTTT.

The chain couples TRBV28 to TRBJ2-7; TRBD1 aligns across 9 bases. Germline V gene lookup returns CDR1 MDHEN and CDR2 SYDVKM. With V trimmed by 5 bases and J by 2 bases, 7 bases remained unmatched. The CDR3 spans 15 residues. The CDR3 region has the DNA TGTGCCAGCAGTCTCCTTGGGACAGGGCCCTACGAGCAGTACTTC. This translates into CASSLLGTGPYEQYF.

The CDR3 loop is CATSRDRAGGETQYF. For the CDR3, the DNA is TGTGCCACCAGCAGAGATAGGGCAGGGGGGGAGACCCAGTACTTC. The chain uses TRBV15 and TRBJ2-5; D might be TRBD1 (7 bases). Trimming removed 0 bases from V and 5 bases from J, with 13 bases in between. Germline V gene lookup returns CDR1 LNHNV and CDR2 YYDKDF (reference sequence). The CDR3 runs to 15 residues.

This chain uses TRBV28 with TRBJ1-2, with D hard to call. Looked up from germline, CDR1 is MDHEN and CDR2 is SYDVKM. V lost 4 bases and J 8 bases, leaving 17 bases between the germline ends. The CDR3 length is 14 residues. The CDR3: CASSSLPGVSGYTF. In DNA, the CDR3 is TGTGCCAGCAGTTCTTTACCCGGGGTGAGCGGCTACACCTTC.

The rearrangement uses TRBV5-4 and TRBJ2-5, with 7 bases aligning to TRBD1. The V gene's germline CDR1 is SGHNT and CDR2 YYREEE (reference sequence). This CDR3 has 14 amino acids. Trimming cost V 9 bases and J 9 bases; bases outside gene matches: 17. The CDR3 DNA sequence: TGTGCCACGGAACACAGGGGCCCGGGTATGGCCCAGTACTTC. Its protein is CATEHRGPGMAQYF.

The chain carries TRBV5-4 and TRBJ2-5; D is ambiguous. CDR1 SGHNT and CDR2 YYREEE come from the germline V gene (reference sequence). This CDR3 comprises 13 residues. V was cut by 1 base and J by 5 bases, with 9 bases left in between. DNA for the CDR3: TGTGCCAGCAGCTTGCCGTCCCGGGAGACCCAGTACTTC. Translating it yields CASSLPSRETQYF.

This chain joins TRBV7-9 and TRBJ2-3, with TRBD2 identical over 10 bases. The junction had 7 bases not matched to a gene; V was cut back by 4 bases and J by 0 bases. Germline CDR1 is SEHNR and CDR2 is FQNEAQ (reference sequence). This CDR3 is 17 amino acids long. The CDR3 sequence is CASSSHRTSGSTDTQYF. The CDR3, as DNA: TGTGCCAGCAGCTCCCATCGGACTAGCGGCAGCACAGATACGCAGTATTTT.

The J gene is TRBJ2-7, the V gene TRBV19; 7 bases are shared with TRBD1. The junction had 2 bases not matched to a gene; V was cut back by 0 bases and J by 0 bases. There are 15 residues in the CDR3. Germline values: CDR1 LNHDA, CDR2 SQIVND (reference sequence). CDR3 amino acids: CASSIDAGGSYEQYF. The CDR3 DNA sequence: TGTGCCAGTAGTATAGATGCAGGGGGCTCCTACGAGCAGTACTTC.

The chain combines TRBV7-9 with TRBJ1-1, with D unclear. V dropped 4 bases and J dropped 4 bases, with 13 bases sitting between them. The CDR3 is 14 amino acids. Germline lookup yields CDR1 SEHNR and CDR2 FQNEAQ (reference sequence). CDR3 bases: TGTGCCAGCAGCTGGAGGGAGGAGGGCACTGAAGCTTTCTTT. As protein: CASSWREEGTEAFF. Full variable domain (outside the CDR3, taken from reference TRBV7-9 and TRBJ1-1): DTGVSQNPRHKITKRGQNVTFRCDPISEHNRLYWYRQTLGQGPEFLTYFQNEAQLEKSRLLSDRFSAERPKGSFSTLEIQRTEQGDSAMYLCASSWREEGTEAFFGQGTRLTVV.

This clone has only a few counts. Written as DNA, the CDR3 is TGTGCCAGCAGCTTGGAGGCAGGGCTAGGGAACACCGGGGAGCTGTTTTTT. This codes for CASSLEAGLGNTGELFF. V and J are TRBV5-4 and TRBJ2-2, with a weak D call TRBD1 (5 bases). CDR3 size: 17 residues. Trimming removed 0 bases from V and 1 base from J, with 13 bases in between. From germline, CDR1 is SGHNT and CDR2 YYREEE (reference sequence).

In DNA form, the CDR3 reads TGTGCCAGCAGCTTAAGAGTGACTAGCTCTCTCGATGAGCAGTTCTTC. Residues: CASSLRVTSSLDEQFF. This chain joins TRBV7-3 and TRBJ2-1; 7 bases line up with TRBD2. This CDR3 is built from 16 residues. Trimming took 1 base from V and 8 from J; bases not matched to a gene: 11. Germline V lookup: CDR1 SGHTA, CDR2 FQGTGA.